The 7 T cell receptor beta chains presented below share a single source sample, sequenced in a study of persistence of HIV-infected CD4 T cells. The libraries were made with immunoSEQ version 4 in survey mode. The method was immunoSEQ multiplex PCR; TCRdb's version includes in-frame clones alone and lacks a portion of them. The table records 30,000 to 45,000 clones, more than 75% of them present only once. These TCRs' antigens remain unknown. An overlapping HIV-1 Gag peptide pool stimulated these cells at about 0.9 ug/peptide/mL. CD40L/CD69 double-negative CD45RO-high memory CD4+ T cells were collected. The sample here was cultured CD4+ T cells from PBMCs, taken from a patient who received antiretroviral therapy. These receptors came from an adult with HIV. The donor label of this sample is uncertain.

The rearrangement links TRBV7-6 to TRBJ1-3; 9 bases line up with TRBD1. The junction had 2 bases not matched to a gene; V was cut back by 5 bases and J by 3 bases. Germline V gene sequence: CDR1 SGHVS, CDR2 FNYEAQ. This CDR3 has 14 amino acids. DNA of the CDR3: TGTGCCAGCAGCACAGGGGGCCGTGGAAACACCATATATTTT. It translates to CASSTGGRGNTIYF.

V usage is TRBV28 and J usage is TRBJ1-5; the match to TRBD1 covers 12 bases. Looked up from germline, CDR1 is MDHEN and CDR2 is SYDVKM. CDR3 length: 16 residues. Trimming at V came to 3 bases and at J to 10 bases, leaving 10 bases not matched to a gene. As DNA, the CDR3 is TGTGCCAGCAGTTTGACGGGACAGGGGGCTTTAGGTCCCCAGCATTTT. Translated, it gives CASSLTGQGALGPQHF.

The gene calls are TRBV19 and TRBJ1-1; tentatively, D is TRBD1 (6 bases). The CDR3 is 14 residues long. CDR1 and CDR2 (germline): LNHDA, SQIVND (reference sequence). Trimming stripped 7 bases from V and 1 base from J, with 13 bases between. The CDR3 sequence is CASTPGHWNTEAFF. The CDR3 DNA reads TGTGCCAGTACCCCGGGACATTGGAACACTGAAGCTTTCTTT. Complete variable domain (other parts from reference TRBV19 and TRBJ1-1): DGGITQSPKYLFRKEGQNVTLSCEQNLNHDAMYWYRQDPGQGLRLIYYSQIVNDFQKGDIAEGYSVSREKKESFPLTVTSAQKNPTAFYLCASTPGHWNTEAFFGQGTRLTVV.

This rearrangement joins TRBV5-4 to TRBJ2-3, with 8 bases identical to TRBD2. V trimming: 5 bases; J trimming: 1 base; junction bases outside the gene matches: 6. CDR1 SGHNT and CDR2 YYREEE come from the germline V gene (reference sequence). The CDR3 covers 15 residues. The CDR3 coding sequence is TGTGCCAGCAGTCGCATAGCGGGGCGCACAGATACGCAGTATTTT. Translated, it gives CASSRIAGRTDTQYF.

This sequence joins TRBV6-5 and TRBJ2-7; D gene ambiguous. V lost 7 bases and J 7 bases, leaving 11 bases between the germline ends. The CDR3 loop spans 11 amino acids. Per the germline V gene, CDR1 is MNHEY and CDR2 is SVGAGI. This CDR3 is CASMVGWEQYF. As DNA, the CDR3 is TGTGCCAGCATGGTGGGATGGGAGCAGTACTTC.

V is TRBV28 and J is TRBJ1-2; no clear D. The CDR3 is 13 amino acids. With 3 bases removed from V and 4 bases from J, the gap between germline ends came to 9 bases. Germline V gene sequence: CDR1 MDHEN, CDR2 SYDVKM. DNA of the CDR3: TGTGCCAGCAGTTTTGACCCTATCTATGGCTACACCTTC. Translation: CASSFDPIYGYTF.

J is TRBJ2-3 and V is TRBV7-3; 8 bases line up with TRBD2. CDR3 length: 15 amino acids. V lost 8 bases to trimming and J lost 7 bases; unmatched junction nucleotides: 14. Germline CDR1 SGHTA, CDR2 FQGTGA. CDR3: CASCQRPGGRNTQYF. The DNA of the CDR3 is TGTGCCAGCTGCCAAAGACCGGGGGGGCGAAATACGCAGTATTTT.